The 21 T cell receptor beta chains below all came from one sample that was sequenced in a study of post-analysis software for immune sequencing data. Libraries were made from TCR beta cDNA, and they carried unique molecular identifiers. Each CDR3 protein is one row after TCRdb ran MiXCR on the PCR reads. The data show some 800,000 distinct CDR3 sequences, under 60% seen once. Antigens for these TCRs are unknown. Study-level points and caveats: About 5 TRBV segments appeared more often in patients than in controls, and TRBV5-6, TRBV5-1 and TRBV20-1 were among these.

Material: blood. These receptors were obtained from a girl under 18 with multiple sclerosis.

This clonotype was observed at least ten times. The chain has TRBV12-3 or TRBV12-4 and TRBJ2-7; D is ambiguous. CDR3 size: 12 residues. The V end lost 1 base, the J end lost 3 bases, and 4 bases lay between the germline ends. CDR3 bases: TGTGCCAGCAGTTTAGAGGACTACGAGCAGTACTTC. As protein: CASSLEDYEQYF.

The chain uses TRBV7-8 and TRBJ1-2; the match to TRBD1 covers 7 bases. The junction had 11 bases not matched to a gene; V was cut back by 5 bases and J by 5 bases. The CDR3 consists of 15 residues. CDR1 SGHVS and CDR2 FQNEAQ come from the germline V gene. The chain's CDR3 is CASSPAPRGKYGYTF. The CDR3 region has the DNA TGTGCCAGCAGCCCAGCTCCCAGGGGGAAATATGGCTACACCTTC.

This clonotype was counted a few times. This CDR3 reads CASSLTSLTDTQYF. CDR3 coding DNA: TGTGCCAGCAGTTTAACGTCTCTCACAGATACGCAGTATTTT. The V gene is TRBV12-3 or TRBV12-4, the J gene TRBJ2-3; D ambiguous. With 2 bases removed from V and 2 bases from J, the gap between germline ends came to 8 bases. The CDR3 loop spans 14 amino acids.

The chain carries TRBV4-3 and TRBJ2-1, with 10 nucleotides matching TRBD2. Losses at the gene ends were 0 bases for V and 10 bases for J; bases not matched to a gene: 18. From germline, CDR1 is LGHNA and CDR2 YSLEER. CDR3 length: 19 residues. CDR3 bases: TGCGCCAGCAGCCAAGATTTAAATTTCGGACTAGCGGATTCGTGGGAGCAGTTCTTC. Protein sequence: CASSQDLNFGLADSWEQFF.

J is TRBJ2-7 and V is TRBV29-1, with 8 bases that match TRBD2. CDR1 and CDR2 (germline): SQVTM, ANQGSEA. With V trimmed by 5 bases and J by 2 bases, 8 bases remained unmatched. The CDR3 sequence is 14 residues long. The CDR3: CSVRSGTRAYEQYF. In nucleotides, the CDR3 is TGCAGCGTTCGTAGCGGGACGAGGGCCTACGAGCAGTACTTC.

This clonotype was counted only a few times. The chain is built from TRBV27 and TRBJ2-3, with D maybe TRBD2 (5 bases). The CDR3 has 15 residues. The V end lost 5 bases, the J end lost 5 bases, and 17 bases lay between the germline ends. Germline values: CDR1 MNHEY, CDR2 SMNVEV (reference sequence). CDR3 loop: CASSAAGGLRDTQYF. The DNA of the CDR3 is TGTGCCAGCAGTGCGGCGGGCGGTCTCCGAGATACGCAGTATTTT.

The chain is built from TRBV7-2 and TRBJ2-1; D remains unclear. The CDR3 consists of 12 residues. V was shortened by 5 bases and J by 8 bases, with 10 bases between the two germline ends. Germline values: CDR1 SGHTA, CDR2 FQGNSA. The CDR3 reads CASSPLRYEQFF. The CDR3, as DNA: TGTGCCAGCAGCCCCCTTAGGTATGAGCAGTTCTTC.

The sample holds many counts of this clonotype. This chain connects TRBV7-2 to TRBJ2-7, with 12 positions matching TRBD2. J gave up 2 bases and V 5 bases, and 7 bases lay outside the gene matches. This CDR3 has 16 residues. Germline V gene sequence: CDR1 SGHTA, CDR2 FQGNSA. In nucleotides, the CDR3 is TGTGCCAGCAGCATATCCCGACTAGCGGGAGCCTACGAGCAGTACTTC. Amino acid sequence: CASSISRLAGAYEQYF. The complete variable domain, with remaining parts taken from reference TRBV7-2 and TRBJ2-7, reads GAGVSQSPSNKVTEKGKDVELRCDPISGHTALYWYRQSLGQGLEFLIYFQGNSAPDKSGLPSDRFSAERTGGSVSTLTIQRTQQEDSAVYLCASSISRLAGAYEQYFGPGTRLTVT.

The chain is built from TRBV2 and TRBJ1-2, with D perhaps matching TRBD1 (5 bases). Trimming left V 3 bases short and J 4 bases short, with 9 bases between. The CDR3 has 13 amino acids. Per the germline V gene, CDR1 is SNHLY and CDR2 is FYNNEI. The CDR3 coding sequence is TGTGCCAGCAGTGACAGACAGACCTATGGCTACACCTTC. This codes for CASSDRQTYGYTF.

The rearrangement joins TRBV6-5 to TRBJ2-4; 9 bases match TRBD1. The V gene's germline CDR1 is MNHEY and CDR2 SVGAGI. This CDR3 comprises 13 residues. The V segment lost 7 bases and the J segment 8 bases; nucleotides outside the gene matches: 6. CDR3 coding DNA: TGTGCCAGCAAAACGACAGGGGGGTACATTCAGTACTTC. Translating gives CASKTTGGYIQYF.

A few counts support this clonotype. J is TRBJ1-1 and V is TRBV9, with D unresolved. V was trimmed by 4 bases and J by 1 base, leaving 11 bases between them. Germline CDR1 and CDR2: SGDLS and YYNGEE. The CDR3 extends over 14 amino acids. DNA of the CDR3: TGTGCCAGCAGCACTTATGACGGGAACACTGAAGCTTTCTTT. It is translated as CASSTYDGNTEAFF.

The chain recombines TRBV3-1 with TRBJ1-1; possibly TRBD1 for D (6 bases). The CDR3 runs to 14 residues. Germline V gives CDR1 LGHDT, CDR2 YNNKEL (reference sequence). V gave up 5 bases and J gave up 7 bases, with 17 bases separating them. CDR3 sequence reads: CASSDSWGPLEAFF. CDR3 nucleotide sequence: TGTGCCAGCAGCGACAGCTGGGGGCCCCTTGAAGCTTTCTTT.

This chain connects TRBV11-2 to TRBJ2-3, with 8 bases aligning to TRBD1. J lost 4 bases, V lost 1 base, and 13 bases had no gene match. CDR1 and CDR2 from the germline V gene are SGHAT and FQNNGV. The CDR3 sequence is 18 residues long. The CDR3 DNA sequence: TGTGCCAGCAGCTTAGCGGTTCGGAGACAGGGGTTTTCAGATACGCAGTATTTT. Protein sequence: CASSLAVRRQGFSDTQYF.

The rearrangement links TRBV18 to TRBJ2-4, with 12 bases lining up with TRBD2. The CDR3 totals 16 residues. The junction had 11 bases not matched to a gene; V was cut back by 1 base and J by 13 bases. CDR1 and CDR2 from the germline V gene are KGHSH and LQKENI. CDR3: CASSPLTSGSLYEQYF. CDR3 nucleotide sequence: TGTGCCAGCTCACCACTGACTAGCGGGAGTTTGTATGAGCAGTACTTC.

The chain couples TRBV3-1 to TRBJ2-7, with D possibly called TRBD1 or TRBD2 (5 bases each). CDR1 and CDR2 (germline): LGHDT, YNNKEL (reference sequence). The V end lost 1 base, the J end lost 4 bases, and 14 bases lay between the germline ends. This CDR3 is 15 amino acids long. In DNA, the CDR3 is TGTGCCAGCAGCCAAGCTGGGGGAAGGAGTTACGAGCAGTACTTC. Translating gives CASSQAGGRSYEQYF.

The chain carries TRBV10-3 and TRBJ2-7, with a tentative D call TRBD2 (5 bases). From germline, CDR1 is ENHRY and CDR2 SYGVKD. Between the trimmed V and J ends, which lost 8 bases and 2 bases, there was a span of 22 bases. This CDR3 is built from 16 residues. In DNA, the CDR3 is TGTGCCATCTGGGCGGGTGTTGGCGGTGCTACCTACGAGCAGTACTTC. Encoded protein: CAIWAGVGGATYEQYF.

This clonotype has just a few counts. The CDR3 sequence is CASSQKDRDILLETDTQYF. CDR3 DNA: TGTGCCAGCAGCCAAAAGGACCGGGACATACTCTTGGAGACAGATACGCAGTATTTT. The chain has TRBV7-3 and TRBJ2-3, with TRBD1 as a possible D gene (6 bases). This CDR3 spans 19 amino acids. Germline CDR1 SGHTA, CDR2 FQGTGA. Trimming removed 5 bases at V and 3 bases at J, with 27 bases between.

With regard to this clonotype: Relative to the germline gene, one junction end is altered; a read error may explain this. The CDR3 protein is CASSHSPGQGASNYGYTF. CDR3 DNA sequence: TGCGCCAGCAGTCACTCCCCGGGACAGGGGGCCTCTAACTATGGCTACACCTTC. The chain combines TRBV6-5 with TRBJ1-2; 12 bases map to TRBD1. The CDR3 runs to 18 residues. The germline CDR1 and CDR2 sequences are MNHEY and SVGAGI.

Only a few counts were recorded for this clonotype. This chain joins TRBV20-1 and TRBJ2-7, with D perhaps given as TRBD1 or TRBD2 (6 bases each). Germline loops: CDR1 DFQATT, CDR2 SNEGSKA (reference sequence). V was trimmed by 3 bases and J by 0 bases, leaving 15 bases between them. There are 15 residues in the CDR3. CDR3 protein: CSASPWGRDSYEQYF. CDR3 bases: TGCAGTGCTAGTCCATGGGGGCGGGACTCCTACGAGCAGTACTTC.

The chain is built from TRBV7-2 and TRBJ2-7, with D perhaps matching TRBD1 (5 bases). Trimming pared 5 bases from V and 0 bases from J, leaving 17 bases between. Germline V gives CDR1 SGHTA, CDR2 FQGNSA. The CDR3 covers 16 residues. DNA for the CDR3: TGTGCCAGCAGCCCCTGGGTTGACAGCAGCTCCTACGAGCAGTACTTC. Its protein product is CASSPWVDSSSYEQYF.

The rearrangement links TRBV7-9 to TRBJ1-1; TRBD1 might be the D (6 bases). The CDR3 has 15 residues. The germline V gene has CDR1 SEHNR and CDR2 FQNEAQ (reference sequence). Trimming cost V 5 bases and J 0 bases, with 13 bases left between them. As DNA, the CDR3 is TGTGCCAGCAGCAGACGGACAGATTTGAACACTGAAGCTTTCTTT. Encoded protein: CASSRRTDLNTEAFF.